The 23 T cell receptor beta chains in this list originate from one sample, sequenced in a study of T cells in Graves' hyperthyroidism and ophthalmopathy. Amplification yielded TCR beta CDR3 regions, with RNA transcripts as the source. The HTBI primer set was used in a first-round RT-PCR of the TCR CDR3. TCRdb fed the multiplex PCR reads into MiXCR, producing one record per CDR3 protein. The sample yields 360,000 or so distinct CDR3 sequences, 15% to 20% seen once. The sequenced sample was blood. Receptors were obtained from a woman aged 35 to 49 with Graves' ophthalmopathy.

In this sample, this clonotype turned up many times. The chain carries TRBV2 and TRBJ2-7; TRBD1 agrees at 8 bases. Per the germline V gene, CDR1 is SNHLY and CDR2 is FYNNEI. J gave up 7 bases and V 2 bases, and 7 bases lay outside the gene matches. The CDR3 has 14 residues. CDR3 sequence reads: CASSEQGAGGEQYF. The CDR3 coding sequence is TGTGCCAGCAGTGAACAGGGGGCCGGTGGAGAGCAGTACTTC.

This clonotype was detected many times. V gene TRBV27 combines with J gene TRBJ2-7; tentatively, D is TRBD2 (6 bases). The CDR3 sequence is 15 residues long. V lost 3 bases and J 7 bases, leaving 19 bases between the germline ends. The V gene's germline CDR1 is MNHEY and CDR2 SMNVEV (reference sequence). CDR3 DNA: TGTGCCAGCAGTTTTGCGGGACCACTCTCGACTGAGCAGTACTTC. Protein product: CASSFAGPLSTEQYF.

This clonotype was seen at least ten times. The chain has TRBV28 and TRBJ2-7, with D unresolved. This CDR3 spans 13 amino acids. Trimming cost V 3 bases and J 2 bases, with 8 bases left between them. CDR1 is MDHEN, CDR2 SYDVKM, per germline. The CDR3 region is CASSFPQAYEQYF. The CDR3, as DNA: TGTGCCAGCAGTTTTCCCCAGGCCTACGAGCAGTACTTC. Supplemented by reference TRBV28 and TRBJ2-7, the full variable domain reads DVKVTQSSRYLVKRTGEKVFLECVQDMDHENMFWYRQDPGLGLRLIYFSYDVKMKEKGDIPEGYSVSREKKERFSLILESASTNQTSMYLCASSFPQAYEQYFGPGTRLTVT.

This clonotype was seen ten or more times. V is TRBV20-1 and J is TRBJ2-7; D is possibly TRBD1 or TRBD2 (5 bases each). Trimming removed 4 bases at V and 4 bases at J, with 14 bases between. The germline gives CDR1 DFQATT, CDR2 SNEGSKA (reference sequence). The CDR3 contains 13 residues. CDR3 loop: CSATRDVKYEQYF. In DNA form, the CDR3 reads TGCAGTGCTACCAGGGACGTAAAGTACGAGCAGTACTTC.

This clonotype was recorded many times. V gene TRBV5-1 combines with J gene TRBJ2-5; D possibly corresponds to TRBD1 (5 bases). V lost 4 bases and J 2 bases, leaving 12 bases between the germline ends. Germline-derived CDR1 and CDR2 are SGHRS and YFSETQ. The CDR3 has 14 residues. CDR3 residues: CASSVGSGQETQYF. The CDR3 DNA reads as TGCGCCAGCAGCGTGGGTTCAGGGCAAGAGACCCAGTACTTC.

This clonotype has a handful of counts. Germline and junction disagree at one end, which may indicate a read error. The CDR3 nucleotides read TGTGCTAGCAGTTTTGCAGGGGTCTTATATGAAGCTTTCTTT. It yields the protein CASSFAGVLYEAFF. The chain carries TRBV12-3 or TRBV12-4 and TRBJ1-1, with D possibly matching TRBD1 (6 bases). This CDR3 is 14 amino acids long.

This clonotype appeared many times. The genes are TRBV6-1 and TRBJ1-1, with D tentatively TRBD1 (5 bases). Trimming pared 0 bases from V and 8 bases from J, leaving 13 bases between. The CDR3 has 14 residues. Germline loops: CDR1 MNHNS, CDR2 SASEGT. The CDR3 sequence: CASSEAGGFIEAFF. The CDR3 coding sequence is TGTGCCAGCAGTGAAGCCGGGGGGTTTATAGAAGCTTTCTTT.

This clonotype has at least ten counts. This sequence joins TRBV29-1 and TRBJ2-3; D unresolved. This CDR3 contains 12 residues. The germline V and J ends were trimmed by 5 bases and 2 bases, with 8 bases remaining between them. Germline CDR1 SQVTM, CDR2 ANQGSEA. The CDR3 DNA follows: TGCAGCGTTTATCGGGCCACAGATACGCAGTATTTT. Its translation: CSVYRATDTQYF.

This clonotype came up many times. The chain uses TRBV28 and TRBJ1-5; no reliable D call. V dropped 2 bases and J dropped 1 base, with 9 bases sitting between them. The V gene's germline CDR1 is MDHEN and CDR2 SYDVKM. The CDR3 consists of 15 residues. The DNA for the CDR3 is TGTGCCAGCAGTTTAGTTACGGCCAGCAATCAGCCCCAGCATTTT. It translates to CASSLVTASNQPQHF. Based on the CDR3 plus reference TRBV28 and TRBJ1-5, the full variable domain is DVKVTQSSRYLVKRTGEKVFLECVQDMDHENMFWYRQDPGLGLRLIYFSYDVKMKEKGDIPEGYSVSREKKERFSLILESASTNQTSMYLCASSLVTASNQPQHFGDGTRLSIL.

This clonotype has a count of ten or more. V is TRBV20-1 and J is TRBJ1-2, with D possibly being TRBD1 (5 bases). The germline V gene has CDR1 DFQATT and CDR2 SNEGSKA (reference sequence). The CDR3 contains 12 residues. Trimming cost V 5 bases and J 8 bases, with 15 bases left between them. The CDR3 here is CSAGGRVIGYTF. CDR3 sequence (DNA): TGCAGTGCTGGGGGGAGGGTTATCGGCTACACCTTC.

This clonotype was seen repeatedly, ten times or more. The J gene is TRBJ1-1, the V gene TRBV28; D ambiguous. In germline, CDR1 is MDHEN, CDR2 SYDVKM. Trimming took off 3 bases at V and 5 bases at J, with 16 bases between the two ends. The CDR3 has 15 amino acids. The CDR3 here is CASSFVRGMRTEAFF. CDR3 sequence (DNA): TGTGCCAGCAGTTTTGTTCGGGGTATGAGAACTGAAGCTTTCTTT.

The table lists this clonotype with many counts. This chain connects TRBV28 to TRBJ1-1; the match to TRBD1 covers 7 bases. V lost 5 bases, J lost 0 bases, and 18 bases stayed unmatched. The CDR3 extends over 19 amino acids. Germline V gives CDR1 MDHEN, CDR2 SYDVKM. CDR3 nucleotide sequence: TGTGCCAGCAGTGGCCCCTCGGACAGGAACATTTACATGAACACTGAAGCTTTCTTT. Its protein product is CASSGPSDRNIYMNTEAFF.

This clonotype has at least ten counts. The chain joins TRBV7-3 to TRBJ2-2; D is possibly TRBD2 (6 bases). CDR1 is SGHTA, CDR2 FQGTGA, per germline. This CDR3 spans 14 amino acids. V was clipped by 5 bases and J by 7 bases, with 14 bases between them. The CDR3 sequence: CASSPTREDGELFF. CDR3 bases: TGTGCCAGCAGCCCGACTAGGGAAGACGGGGAGCTGTTTTTT.

This clonotype showed up many times. The chain is built from TRBV19 and TRBJ1-3; no clear D. Germline loops: CDR1 LNHDA, CDR2 SQIVND (reference sequence). V lost 9 bases and J 0 bases, leaving 15 bases between the germline ends. CDR3 length equals 15 residues. The CDR3 nucleotides read TGTGCCAGCCGGGAGACGATAAGCTCTGGAAACACCATATATTTT. This translates into CASRETISSGNTIYF.

At least ten counts were recorded for this clonotype. J is TRBJ2-2 and V is TRBV20-1, with D possibly TRBD2 on 6 matching bases. With 3 bases removed from V and 5 bases from J, the gap between germline ends came to 22 bases. CDR1 is DFQATT, CDR2 SNEGSKA, per germline (reference sequence). This CDR3 is built from 17 residues. CDR3 bases: TGCAGTGCTAGTTGGGCCAACGCGGGACGGTGGACCGGGGAGCTGTTTTTT. This codes for CSASWANAGRWTGELFF.

Of note for this clonotype: A much larger clone differs by one base, so this may be a read error. The rearrangement joins TRBV12-3 or TRBV12-4 to TRBJ2-7, with D possibly TRBD2 on 7 matching bases. The CDR3 is 16 residues long. V was clipped by 6 bases and J by 2 bases, with 20 bases between them. CDR3 DNA: TGTGCCAGCAGCCACGGGGGGCGGGCATTTACCTACGAGCAGTACTTC. This translates into CASSHGGRAFTYEQYF.

This clonotype has at least ten counts. The V and J genes are TRBV5-5 and TRBJ2-7; no definite D call. The CDR3 has 14 residues. The V end lost 4 bases, the J end lost 0 bases, and 11 bases lay between the germline ends. Germline V gene lookup returns CDR1 SGHKS and CDR2 YYEKEE (reference sequence). The CDR3 DNA is TGTGCCAGCAGCACCGTCAGCCTCTCCTACGAGCAGTACTTC. It is translated as CASSTVSLSYEQYF.

This clonotype was recorded at least ten times. The V call is TRBV28, the J call TRBJ2-7; 7 bases are a match to TRBD1. Germline CDR1 and CDR2: MDHEN and SYDVKM. The CDR3 is 14 residues long. The J segment lost 2 bases and the V segment lost 4 bases, leaving 5 bases of the junction unmatched. In DNA form, the CDR3 reads TGTGCCAGCAGTTCGACAGGGATTACCTACGAGCAGTACTTC. Translation gives CASSSTGITYEQYF. The complete variable domain, with remaining parts taken from reference TRBV28 and TRBJ2-7, reads DVKVTQSSRYLVKRTGEKVFLECVQDMDHENMFWYRQDPGLGLRLIYFSYDVKMKEKGDIPEGYSVSREKKERFSLILESASTNQTSMYLCASSSTGITYEQYFGPGTRLTVT.

This clonotype was found many times. The chain has TRBV20-1 and TRBJ2-7; possibly TRBD1 for D (6 bases). The CDR3 extends over 15 amino acids. Germline CDR1 reads DFQATT; CDR2 reads SNEGSKA (reference sequence). V lost 0 bases and J lost 4, with 16 bases in between. The CDR3 DNA is TGCAGTGCTAGAGATCTGGCAGGGGAAATATACGAGCAGTACTTC. Protein sequence: CSARDLAGEIYEQYF.

At least ten counts were recorded for this clonotype. The genes are TRBV28 and TRBJ1-1, with D hard to call. Trimming cost V 5 bases and J 5 bases, with 9 bases left between them. The CDR3 has 12 amino acids. Germline V gives CDR1 MDHEN, CDR2 SYDVKM. The CDR3 region is CASSPRETEAFF. DNA of the CDR3: TGTGCCAGCAGTCCCCGGGAGACTGAAGCTTTCTTT.

This clonotype has at least ten counts. J is TRBJ1-2 and V is TRBV10-3; D call uncertain. CDR3 length equals 16 residues. Germline CDR1 reads ENHRY; CDR2 reads SYGVKD. V was pared by 1 base and J by 6 bases, with 18 bases between. Here the CDR3 DNA reads TGTGCCATCAGTGAGTTACCGCGCTTTGGTGTGAATGGCTACACCTTC. Protein product: CAISELPRFGVNGYTF.

V is TRBV20-1 and J is TRBJ1-2; 10 nucleotides align to TRBD1. Germline V gene lookup returns CDR1 DFQATT and CDR2 SNEGSKA (reference sequence). This CDR3 has 15 residues. V lost 6 bases, J lost 6 bases, and 13 bases stayed unmatched. The CDR3 region is CSAWDRGLLVHGYTF. The CDR3 region has the DNA TGCAGTGCGTGGGACAGGGGCCTCCTGGTTCATGGCTACACCTTC.

J is TRBJ2-7 and V is TRBV20-1; TRBD2 is a possible D gene (6 bases). The CDR3 is 14 residues long. The germline V and J ends were trimmed by 1 base and 2 bases, with 12 bases remaining between them. Germline V gene data show CDR1 as DFQATT and CDR2 as SNEGSKA (reference sequence). The CDR3 is CSARGGLRTYEQYF. As DNA, the CDR3 is TGCAGTGCTAGAGGGGGACTTCGGACCTACGAGCAGTACTTC.